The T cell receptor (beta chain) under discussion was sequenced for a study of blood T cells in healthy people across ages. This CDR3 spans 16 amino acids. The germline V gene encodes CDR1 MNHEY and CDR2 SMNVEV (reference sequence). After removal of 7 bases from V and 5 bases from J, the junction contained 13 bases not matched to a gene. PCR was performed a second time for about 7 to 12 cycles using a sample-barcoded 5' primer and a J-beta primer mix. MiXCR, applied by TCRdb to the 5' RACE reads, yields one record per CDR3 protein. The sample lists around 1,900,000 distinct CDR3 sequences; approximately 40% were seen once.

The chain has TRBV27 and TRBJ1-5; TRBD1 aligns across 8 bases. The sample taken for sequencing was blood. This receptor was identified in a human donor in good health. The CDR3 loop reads CASKSGGQGIDQPQHF. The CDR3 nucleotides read TGTGCCAGCAAATCTGGAGGACAGGGTATTGATCAGCCCCAGCATTTT.